These 17 T cell receptor beta chains were all obtained from the same sample, sequenced in a study of T cell changes during pregnancy in multiple sclerosis. TCRdb keeps only in-frame clones here, not all; method: immunoSEQ multiplex PCR. The data contain 79,000 or so clones, approximately 86% of them singletons. This sample comprised peripheral blood, obtained before pregnancy. The source is a female donor with multiple sclerosis, enrolled in a pregnancy study.

This rearrangement joins TRBV7-6 to TRBJ2-1, with no clear D. V lost 5 bases to trimming and J lost 10 bases, with 9 bases between them. The V gene's germline CDR1 is SGHVS and CDR2 FNYEAQ. The CDR3 is made up of 11 amino acids. CDR3 DNA: TGTGCCAGCAGCCCCGCCAGGGAGCAGTTCTTC. Translation gives CASSPAREQFF. The whole variable domain, filled in from reference TRBV7-6 and TRBJ2-1, reads GAGVSQSPRYKVTKRGQDVALRCDPISGHVSLYWYRQALGQGPEFLTYFNYEAQQDKSGLPNDRFSAERPEGSISTLTIQRTEQRDSAMYRCASSPAREQFFGPGTRLTVL.

This clone showed up just once. The chain links TRBV15 to TRBJ1-4; 7 nucleotides align to TRBD1. The junction had 2 bases not matched to a gene; V was cut back by 1 base and J by 3 bases. This CDR3 is built from 15 residues. The germline gives CDR1 LNHNV, CDR2 YYDKDF (reference sequence). The CDR3 loop is CATSRADRANEKLFF. The CDR3, as DNA: TGTGCCACCAGCAGAGCCGACAGGGCTAATGAAAAACTGTTTTTT.

This clone has just one count. The V call is TRBV13, the J call TRBJ1-2, with 7 bases that match TRBD1. There are 13 residues in the CDR3. V shed 2 bases, J shed 5 bases, and the junction held 2 bases outside the gene matches. Germline V lookup: CDR1 PRHDT, CDR2 FYEKMQ (reference sequence). The CDR3 nucleotides are TGTGCCAGCAGCTTACAGGGGGAGTATGGCTACACCTTC. Amino acid sequence: CASSLQGEYGYTF.

This chain joins TRBV2 and TRBJ2-7; 7 positions agree with TRBD2. This CDR3 is 15 amino acids long. Per the germline V gene, CDR1 is SNHLY and CDR2 is FYNNEI. After removal of 8 bases from V and 0 bases from J, the junction contained 10 bases not matched to a gene. The CDR3 DNA sequence: TGTGCCAGCGGGGGGGGGTACAGAAACTCCTACGAGCAGTACTTC. Amino acid sequence: CASGGGYRNSYEQYF.

V and J are TRBV7-9 and TRBJ2-2; the match to TRBD2 covers 10 bases. J gave up 4 bases and V 5 bases, and 7 bases lay outside the gene matches. The germline CDR1 and CDR2 sequences are SEHNR and FQNEAQ (reference sequence). The CDR3 contains 16 residues. The CDR3: CASSPRLAGLTGELFF. As DNA, the CDR3 is TGTGCCAGCAGCCCCCGACTAGCGGGCCTCACCGGGGAGCTGTTTTTT.

This chain joins TRBV6-5 and TRBJ2-3; possibly TRBD2 for D (5 bases). Trimming took off 3 bases at V and 0 bases at J, with 13 bases between the two ends. CDR1 and CDR2 from the germline V gene are MNHEY and SVGAGI. CDR3 size: 16 residues. The CDR3 region has the DNA TGTGCCAGCAGTTATAGGAGCGGACCTAGCACAGATACGCAGTATTTT. Protein product: CASSYRSGPSTDTQYF.

The chain has TRBV29-1 and TRBJ2-1, with TRBD1 as a possible D gene (6 bases). The germline CDR1 and CDR2 sequences are SQVTM and ANQGSEA. V shed 7 bases and J shed 0 bases, with 10 bases lying between them. There are 13 residues in the CDR3. CDR3: CSGDNHSYNEQFF. CDR3 in DNA: TGCAGCGGGGACAACCACTCCTACAATGAGCAGTTCTTC.

V is TRBV4-1 and J is TRBJ2-1; 7 bases fit TRBD2. The CDR3 length is 17 residues. CDR1 is MGHRA, CDR2 YSYEKL, per germline. The J segment lost 6 bases and the V segment lost 1 base, leaving 12 bases of the junction unmatched. CDR3 loop: CASSQVVLRESGNEQFF. CDR3 DNA: TGCGCCAGCAGCCAAGTTGTATTGCGGGAGTCGGGCAATGAGCAGTTCTTC.

This clone was counted once. The chain couples TRBV14 to TRBJ2-2; 10 nucleotides align to TRBD1. Losses at the gene ends were 4 bases for V and 5 bases for J; bases not matched to a gene: 4. The CDR3 length is 15 residues. The germline V gene has CDR1 SGHDN and CDR2 FVKESK. CDR3 region: CASSRGQGVTGELFF. The CDR3 region has the DNA TGTGCCAGCAGCCGCGGACAGGGGGTAACCGGGGAGCTGTTTTTT.

The chain recombines TRBV19 with TRBJ2-4; TRBD2 might be the D (5 bases). Trimming removed 2 bases from V and 7 bases from J, with 12 bases in between. This CDR3 region has 14 residues. Germline V CDR1 and CDR2: LNHDA, SQIVND (reference sequence). CDR3 in amino acids: CASSIPREGNIQYF. Written as DNA, the CDR3 is TGTGCCAGTAGTATACCCCGGGAAGGCAACATTCAGTACTTC.

The V call is TRBV7-2, the J call TRBJ1-5, with TRBD1 as a possible D gene (5 bases). From germline, CDR1 is SGHTA and CDR2 FQGNSA. Trimming took off 1 base at V and 4 bases at J, with 8 bases between the two ends. This CDR3 is built from 14 residues. The CDR3 loop reads CASSLETENQPQHF. CDR3 sequence (DNA): TGTGCCAGCAGCTTAGAGACAGAGAATCAGCCCCAGCATTTT.

The V gene is TRBV9, the J gene TRBJ1-3, with TRBD1 as a possible D gene (5 bases). Trimming shortened V by 0 bases and J by 8 bases, and 15 bases separated the two germline ends. Germline CDR1 SGDLS, CDR2 YYNGEE. The CDR3 is 15 amino acids. CDR3 coding DNA: TGTGCCAGCAGCGTAGGCGGGACGGCCGAGGACACCATATATTTT. Its protein product is CASSVGGTAEDTIYF.

The rearrangement links TRBV9 to TRBJ2-1; D may be TRBD1 (6 bases). In germline, CDR1 is SGDLS, CDR2 YYNGEE. V was clipped by 3 bases and J by 1 base, with 11 bases between them. The CDR3 totals 15 residues. CDR3 sequence reads: CASSAPGVSYNEQFF. The CDR3 nucleotides read TGTGCCAGCAGCGCCCCAGGGGTTTCCTACAATGAGCAGTTCTTC.

V is TRBV7-9 and J is TRBJ1-2; perhaps TRBD1 as D (6 bases). V was trimmed by 5 bases and J by 4 bases, leaving 11 bases between them. The germline V gene has CDR1 SEHNR and CDR2 FQNEAQ (reference sequence). The CDR3 spans 13 residues. The CDR3 spells CASSRRDTYGYTF. The CDR3 DNA reads as TGTGCCAGCAGCCGTCGGGACACCTATGGCTACACCTTC.

V usage is TRBV5-6 and J usage is TRBJ2-5, with D unresolved. In germline, CDR1 is SGHDT, CDR2 YYEEEE. Trimming took 6 bases from V and 0 from J, leaving 9 bases between them. The CDR3 is made up of 13 amino acids. The CDR3 DNA reads as TGTGCCAGCAAGCACCGGGACCAAGAGACCCAGTACTTC. It is translated as CASKHRDQETQYF. Using reference TRBV5-6 and TRBJ2-5 for the parts outside the CDR3, the full variable domain is DAGVTQSPTHLIKTRGQQVTLRCSPKSGHDTVSWYQQALGQGPQFIFQYYEEEERQRGNFPDRFSGHQFPNYSSELNVNALLLGDSALYLCASKHRDQETQYFGPGTRLLVL.

The DNA for the CDR3 is TGTGCCAGCGGCGGCCTTGGGACAGGGGGGGCTTTCTTT. Amino acids: CASGGLGTGGAFF. This chain links TRBV25-1 with TRBJ1-1, with 11 bases that match TRBD1. After removal of 8 bases from V and 11 bases from J, the junction contained 10 bases not matched to a gene. This CDR3 spans 13 amino acids. The V gene's germline CDR1 is MGHDK and CDR2 SYGVNS. The variable domain in full, with the rest retrieved from reference TRBV25-1 and TRBJ1-1, is EADIYQTPRYLVIGTGKKITLECSQTMGHDKMYWYQQDPGMELHLIHYSYGVNSTEKGDLSSESTVSRIRTEHFPLTLESARPSHTSQYLCASGGLGTGGAFFGQGTRLTVV.

The V and J genes are TRBV5-4 and TRBJ2-5; possibly TRBD1 for D (5 bases). This CDR3 contains 13 residues. Trimming pared 0 bases from V and 3 bases from J, leaving 6 bases between. Per the germline V gene, CDR1 is SGHNT and CDR2 is YYREEE (reference sequence). CDR3 DNA: TGTGCCAGCAGCTTGGTAGGGGAAGAGACCCAGTACTTC. Translated, it gives CASSLVGEETQYF.